These 22 T cell receptor beta chains were all obtained from the same sample, sequenced in a study of shared clonotypes between healthy human individuals. Here immunoSEQ multiplex PCR was the method, and the copy in TCRdb shows in-frame clones only, minus some. The repertoire holds about 2,500,000 clones, with roughly 92% as singletons. Sequenced material: naive CD4+ T cells sorted from blood. Subset described: CD45RA+ positively selected. All receptors derive from a man aged 18 to 30 in good health.

The V call is TRBV18, the J call TRBJ2-6, with D tentatively TRBD1 (5 bases). The V gene lost 1 base and the J gene lost 0 bases, with 16 bases spanning the gap. This CDR3 is 19 amino acids long. The germline CDR1 and CDR2 sequences are KGHSH and LQKENI. In DNA, the CDR3 is TGTGCCAGCTCACCACTCTCCAGTGGACAACGCTCTGGGGCCAACGTCCTGACTTTC. It translates to CASSPLSSGQRSGANVLTF.

The chain uses TRBV28 and TRBJ1-6, with 9 bases fitting TRBD1. CDR3 size: 14 residues. V trimming: 5 bases; J trimming: 6 bases; junction bases outside the gene matches: 2. CDR1 and CDR2 from the germline V gene are MDHEN and SYDVKM. The CDR3 reads CASSGTGINSPLHF. The DNA of the CDR3 is TGTGCCAGCAGTGGGACAGGGATTAATTCACCCCTCCACTTT.

The chain uses TRBV7-6 and TRBJ2-5; D gene unclear. Looked up from germline, CDR1 is SGHVS and CDR2 is FNYEAQ. Trimming pared 0 bases from V and 2 bases from J, leaving 13 bases between. The CDR3 consists of 16 residues. The CDR3 nucleotides read TGTGCCAGCAGCTTAGCGGGTGCAGGTTTACAAGAGACCCAGTACTTC. Translated, it gives CASSLAGAGLQETQYF.

The rearrangement joins TRBV6-5 to TRBJ2-1, with TRBD1 matching 9 bases. With 2 bases clipped from V and 6 bases from J, the junction kept 5 bases outside the gene matches. Looked up from germline, CDR1 is MNHEY and CDR2 is SVGAGI. There are 15 residues in the CDR3. The CDR3 sequence is CASSYVDRGTNEQFF. CDR3 bases: TGTGCCAGCAGTTACGTGGACAGGGGAACCAATGAGCAGTTCTTC.

CDR3 sequence: CASSATAGQEPQHF. CDR3 in DNA: TGTGCCAGCAGCGCGACAGCGGGCCAAGAACCCCAGCATTTT. The chain carries TRBV9 and TRBJ1-5; the D gene is possibly TRBD1 (5 bases). This CDR3 has 14 residues. V lost 3 bases and J 10 bases, leaving 17 bases between the germline ends. Germline V gene lookup returns CDR1 SGDLS and CDR2 YYNGEE. Variable domain in full (rest from reference TRBV9 and TRBJ1-5): DSGVTQTPKHLITATGQRVTLRCSPRSGDLSVYWYQQSLDQGLQFLIQYYNGEERAKGNILERFSAQQFPDLHSELNLSSLELGDSALYFCASSATAGQEPQHFGDGTRLSIL.

The J gene is TRBJ2-6, the V gene TRBV5-8; 10 bases line up with TRBD2. J was trimmed by 3 bases and V by 0 bases; bases with no gene match: 9. CDR1 and CDR2 (germline): SGHTS, YDEGEE. The CDR3 consists of 19 residues. CDR3: CASSLEGSGRAVGANVLTF. The CDR3 DNA follows: TGTGCCAGCAGCTTGGAAGGGAGCGGGAGGGCCGTTGGGGCCAACGTCCTGACTTTC. The entire variable domain, with the rest obtained from reference TRBV5-8 and TRBJ2-6, is as follows: EAGVTQSPTHLIKTRGQQATLRCSPISGHTSVYWYQQALGLGLQFLLWYDEGEERNRGNFPPRFSGRQFPNYSSELNVNALELEDSALYLCASSLEGSGRAVGANVLTFGAGSRLTVL.

J is TRBJ2-7 and V is TRBV2; D remains ambiguous. Between the trimmed V and J ends, which lost 5 bases and 2 bases, there was a span of 7 bases. The CDR3 sequence is 12 residues long. The germline gives CDR1 SNHLY, CDR2 FYNNEI. The CDR3 loop is CASSPNPYEQYF. The CDR3 nucleotides are TGTGCCAGCAGTCCCAACCCCTACGAGCAGTACTTC.

The chain uses TRBV6-5 and TRBJ2-7; D is ambiguous. Germline V gene sequence: CDR1 MNHEY, CDR2 SVGAGI. The CDR3 runs to 12 residues. V was trimmed by 2 bases and J by 3 bases, leaving 5 bases between them. CDR3 loop: CASSYEGYEQYF. CDR3 sequence (DNA): TGTGCCAGCAGTTACGAAGGCTACGAGCAGTACTTC.

The chain recombines TRBV5-1 with TRBJ1-1; tentatively, D is TRBD1 (6 bases). The V end lost 3 bases, the J end lost 0 bases, and 12 bases lay between the germline ends. CDR1 is SGHRS, CDR2 YFSETQ, per germline. This CDR3 is built from 15 residues. The CDR3 DNA follows: TGCGCCAGCAGCTGGTCAGGGGCCTTGAACACTGAAGCTTTCTTT. Translating gives CASSWSGALNTEAFF.

This clone was observed a handful of times. This chain uses TRBV27 with TRBJ1-5, with 8 bases fitting TRBD1. CDR1 and CDR2 from the germline V gene are MNHEY and SMNVEV (reference sequence). The CDR3 is 14 amino acids. V lost 4 bases to trimming and J lost 5 bases; unmatched junction nucleotides: 4. Written as DNA, the CDR3 is TGTGCCAGCAGTTCGACAGGGGTTTATCAGCCCCAGCATTTT. Translated, it gives CASSSTGVYQPQHF.

The chain recombines TRBV7-8 with TRBJ2-1; D is undetermined. Germline loops: CDR1 SGHVS, CDR2 FQNEAQ. The V and J ends lost 11 bases and 6 bases respectively, with 11 bases between them. This CDR3 is 11 amino acids long. CDR3 loop: CAAGSPNEQFF. CDR3 nucleotide sequence: TGTGCCGCCGGGTCCCCCAATGAGCAGTTCTTC.

J is TRBJ2-7 and V is TRBV2, with D maybe TRBD2 (7 bases). Trimming took 2 bases from V and 5 from J, leaving 16 bases between them. Germline V gives CDR1 SNHLY, CDR2 FYNNEI. CDR3 length equals 15 residues. As DNA, the CDR3 is TGTGCCAGCAGTGAATCGAGGGGGGGATTAAACGAGCAGTACTTC. Translation: CASSESRGGLNEQYF.

The rearrangement links TRBV14 to TRBJ2-3; D ambiguous. V lost 2 bases and J lost 3, with 12 bases in between. The CDR3 has 15 residues. Germline lookup yields CDR1 SGHDN and CDR2 FVKESK. The CDR3 nucleotides are TGTGCCAGCAGCCAAACTGGGGTAGGGACAGATACGCAGTATTTT. It codes for CASSQTGVGTDTQYF.

The V and J genes are TRBV10-3 and TRBJ2-7; 7 nucleotides align to TRBD1. The ends lost 6 bases at V and 2 bases at J; junction bases unmatched: 4. CDR1 is ENHRY, CDR2 SYGVKD, per germline. This CDR3 has 13 amino acids. The CDR3 protein is CAISRGTPYEQYF. In DNA, the CDR3 is TGTGCCATCAGCAGGGGGACACCCTACGAGCAGTACTTC.

This clone has a single count. The J gene is TRBJ1-5, the V gene TRBV7-8; D ambiguous. The V gene lost 4 bases and the J gene lost 0 bases, with 7 bases spanning the gap. The germline gives CDR1 SGHVS, CDR2 FQNEAQ. This CDR3 is 14 amino acids long. The CDR3 DNA reads TGTGCCAGCAGCTCCCTGTATAGCAATCAGCCCCAGCATTTT. Encoded protein: CASSSLYSNQPQHF.

The genes are TRBV5-1 and TRBJ2-5; 8 bases are a match to TRBD1. The J segment lost 1 base and the V segment lost 0 bases, leaving 11 bases of the junction unmatched. Germline V gene data show CDR1 as SGHRS and CDR2 as YFSETQ. The CDR3 is 18 amino acids. CDR3 loop: CASSLGTATGVGQETQYF. DNA for the CDR3: TGCGCCAGCAGCTTGGGGACCGCGACAGGGGTGGGCCAAGAGACCCAGTACTTC.

The chain is built from TRBV5-4 and TRBJ2-5; 7 bases are a match to TRBD1. The junction had 8 bases not matched to a gene; V was cut back by 4 bases and J by 5 bases. This CDR3 has 14 residues. CDR1 and CDR2 from the germline V gene are SGHNT and YYREEE (reference sequence). CDR3 nucleotides: TGTGCCAGCAGCGCAACAGGGGTTTTTGAGACCCAGTACTTC. This encodes CASSATGVFETQYF.

This chain connects TRBV21-1 to TRBJ2-7; TRBD1 was called by the table and not checked on the DNA. TRBV21-1 is recorded as a pseudogene. This CDR3 has 15 residues. Here the CDR3 DNA reads TGTGCCAGCAGCCTGAGGGACAGGGCTATTTACGAGCAGTACTTC. Protein product: CASSLRDRAIYEQYF.

This chain links TRBV5-4 with TRBJ2-2, with D possibly TRBD1 on 7 matching bases. Germline lookup yields CDR1 SGHNT and CDR2 YYREEE (reference sequence). Between the trimmed V and J ends, which lost 2 bases and 2 bases, there was a span of 10 bases. The CDR3 covers 15 residues. In nucleotides, the CDR3 is TGTGCCAGCAGCTTAGGAGGGGGCAACACCGGGGAGCTGTTTTTT. Translation: CASSLGGGNTGELFF. Full variable domain (missing parts from reference TRBV5-4 and TRBJ2-2): ETGVTQSPTHLIKTRGQQVTLRCSSQSGHNTVSWYQQALGQGPQFIFQYYREEENGRGNFPPRFSGLQFPNYSSELNVNALELDDSALYLCASSLGGGNTGELFFGEGSRLTVL.

J is TRBJ1-2 and V is TRBV2, with a weak D call TRBD1 (6 bases). V lost 6 bases and J lost 4, with 9 bases in between. This CDR3 has 12 amino acids. The V gene's germline CDR1 is SNHLY and CDR2 FYNNEI. The CDR3 loop is CASRDSPYGYTF. The CDR3 DNA sequence: TGTGCCAGCAGGGACAGCCCCTATGGCTACACCTTC.

The chain couples TRBV28 to TRBJ2-4, with D maybe TRBD1 (5 bases). The CDR3 runs 16 residues. Germline CDR1 reads MDHEN; CDR2 reads SYDVKM. Between the trimmed V and J ends, which lost 1 base and 0 bases, there was a span of 10 bases. CDR3 coding DNA: TGTGCCAGCAGTTTATATGGGGCCCTAGCCAAAAACATTCAGTACTTC. Its translation is CASSLYGALAKNIQYF.

A note on this clone: The sample carries other DNA sequences with the same CDR3. This chain joins TRBV11-3 and TRBJ2-5, with TRBD2 identical over 8 bases. V lost 6 bases and J lost 5; bases outside the gene matches: 5. Germline V gives CDR1 SGHNT, CDR2 YENEEA. The CDR3 runs to 13 residues. The CDR3 coding sequence is TGTGCCAGCAGTCTCGGCGGGAGGGAGACCCAGTACTTC. Translated, it gives CASSLGGRETQYF.